A selection of T cell receptor beta chains follows, all from one sample in a study of blood T cell repertoires in COVID-19. The table came from immunoSEQ multiplex PCR; TCRdb's copy has only in-frame clones and leaves some out. The profile shows around 200,000 clones, approximately 85% of them singletons. Sequenced input: peripheral blood. The source of these receptors is a human donor with active or convalescent COVID-19. The donor label of this sample is uncertain. Both conserved end residues are part of each CDR3. Fields, in order: J gene, D gene, V gene, CDR3 DNA, CDR3 protein. The D gene is left open where the match is weak.

>TRBJ2-5|TRBD1|TRBV30
TGTGCCTGGAGCGGCACAGGGGTAAAGACCCAGTACTTC
CAWSGTGVKTQYF
>TRBJ1-5|TRBD1|TRBV28
TGTGCCAGCAGGCCCAACAGGGGAAAGAGAGATCAGCCCCAGCATTTT
CASRPNRGKRDQPQHF
>TRBJ2-4|NA|TRBV7-9
TGTGCCAGCAGCTTAGGAGGGCCCGGGAACATTCAGTACTTC
CASSLGGPGNIQYF
>TRBJ1-1|NA|TRBV12-5
TGTGCTAGTGGTTTCGGACAGAAGAACACTGAAGCTTTCTTT
CASGFGQKNTEAFF
>TRBJ2-7|TRBD2|TRBV5-4
TGTGCCAGCAGCTTGCCCAGGACTAGCGGGGGGTCCCCACTTACCTACGAGCAGTACTTC
CASSLPRTSGGSPLTYEQYF
>TRBJ1-5|TRBD1|TRBV2
TGTGCCACCGGACAGGGTTTAGGGCCCCAGCATTTT
CATGQGLGPQHF
>TRBJ2-5|NA|TRBV2
TGTGCCAGCAGTGAACGGAGATTAGAGACCCAGTACTTC
CASSERRLETQYF
>TRBJ2-7|TRBD1|TRBV29-1
TGCAGCGTTGAACGGGACAGGGGCCACGAGCAGTACTTC
CSVERDRGHEQYF
>TRBJ1-6|NA|TRBV12-3/TRBV12-4
TGTGCCAGCAGCCGCGCCGCCCGGTCACCCCTCCACTTT
CASSRAARSPLHF
>TRBJ1-1|NA|TRBV12-3/TRBV12-4
TGTGCCAGCAGTCCAGGGAGGAGGACTGAAGCTTTCTTT
CASSPGRRTEAFF
>TRBJ2-1|NA|TRBV28
TGTGCCAGCAGTCCCCGAGGTGGGGGCACCCGGAGTGTCGGGCAGTTCTTC
CASSPRGGGTRSVGQFF
>TRBJ2-3|TRBD2|TRBV6-6
TGTGCCAGCAGCCCACCTAGCGGGGCAGATACGCAGTATTTT
CASSPPSGADTQYF
>TRBJ2-1|TRBD2|TRBV3-1/TRBV3-2
TGTGCCAGCAGCCTATTACTAGCGGGGGGGCGGAATGAGCAGTTCTTC
CASSLLLAGGRNEQFF
>TRBJ1-1|NA|TRBV28
TGTGCCAGCAGCCACGAACCGGGACATAGAGCCCTGAAGGTTGAAGCTTTCTTT
CASSHEPGHRALKVEAFF
>TRBJ1-3|NA|TRBV3-1/TRBV3-2
TGTGCCAGCAGCCAAGGAGGGAACACCATATATTTT
CASSQGGNTIYF
>TRBJ2-7|NA|TRBV12-3/TRBV12-4
TGTGCCAGCAGTCCCTGGACAGAAGGGGAGCAGTACTTC
CASSPWTEGEQYF
>TRBJ2-1|TRBD2|TRBV27
TGTGCCAGCAGTTTACTAGCGGGAGTCTACAATGAGCAGTTCTTC
CASSLLAGVYNEQFF
>TRBJ1-1|NA|TRBV6-1
TGTGCCAGCAGTGAACAGGGGTTAAGGGGTGAAGCTTTCTTT
CASSEQGLRGEAFF
>TRBJ2-3|TRBD1|TRBV28
TGTGCCAGCAGCTTCCTGGACAGGGACCCAGATACGCAGTATTTT
CASSFLDRDPDTQYF
>TRBJ2-7|NA|TRBV27
TGTGCCACCAGGGTGGCGGGTCTGCCCTACGAGCAGTACTTC
CATRVAGLPYEQYF
>TRBJ2-2|TRBD1|TRBV11-2
TGTGCCAGCAGCCTCTTAGCCGGGACAGGAAACACCGGGGAGCTGTTTTTT
CASSLLAGTGNTGELFF
>TRBJ1-1|TRBD1|TRBV7-2
TGTGCCAGCAGCTTGGACAGGGGAGACACTGAAGCTTTCTTT
CASSLDRGDTEAFF